A selection of T cell receptor beta chains follows, all from one sample in a study of T-cell reconstitution after alpha-beta-depleted transplantation in children. TCRdb redid the calling of the PCR reads with MiXCR, one entry per CDR3 protein. The sample consists of a few hundred thousand distinct CDR3 sequences, approximately 13% of them appearing once. This sample comprised PBMCs, mostly from graft donor cells, obtained 360 days after TCRalphabeta/CD19-depleted stem cell transplant. These TCRs come from a male patient younger than 18 who had a stem cell transplant for acute myeloid leukemia, so the T cells may come from the graft donor. CDR3s include the opening cysteine and the closing phenylalanine or tryptophan. A D gene is named only where the DNA matches it firmly. For some rows the clone size is stated as once, few or many, or as a class when expanded; others skip it.

J: TRBJ2-2; size: once; V: TRBV18; D: TRBD1; CDR3: CASSPRTGGKTGELFF; DNA: TGTGCCAGCTCACCAAGGACAGGGGGCAAGACCGGGGAGCTGTTTTTT
J: TRBJ2-7; size: NA; V: TRBV20-1; D: TRBD2; CDR3: CSAWWQASGTSVEQYF; DNA: TGCAGTGCCTGGTGGCAGGCTAGCGGGACTTCGGTTGAGCAGTACTTC
J: TRBJ2-2; size: NA; V: TRBV12-3/TRBV12-4; D: TRBD2; CDR3: CASSSWTSGNTGELFF; DNA: TGTGCCAGCAGTTCCTGGACTAGCGGGAACACCGGGGAGCTGTTTTTT
J: TRBJ2-2; size: few; V: TRBV7-9; D: NA; CDR3: CASSPQGRELFF; DNA: TGTGCCAGCAGCCCCCAGGGGCGGGAGCTGTTTTTT
J: TRBJ2-7; size: many; V: TRBV20-1; D: TRBD2; CDR3: CSADPLAPISYEQYF; DNA: TGCAGTGCTGATCCACTAGCGCCGATTTCCTACGAGCAGTACTTC
J: TRBJ2-7; size: NA; V: TRBV7-2; D: TRBD2; CDR3: CASSWGLAGLEDF; DNA: TGTGCCAGCAGCTGGGGACTAGCGGGGCTTGAGGACTTC
J: TRBJ2-1; size: many; V: TRBV6-5; D: NA; CDR3: CASSYSSFSYNEQFF; DNA: TGTGCCAGCAGTTACTCGAGCTTCTCCTACAATGAGCAGTTCTTC
J: TRBJ2-1; size: few; V: TRBV20-1; D: TRBD2; CDR3: CSAPGLASLSPNEQFF; DNA: TGCAGTGCCCCGGGACTAGCGAGTCTTTCCCCCAATGAGCAGTTCTTC
J: TRBJ2-1; size: few; V: TRBV12-5; D: TRBD2; CDR3: CASGPGLAGVYNEQFF; DNA: TGTGCTAGTGGGCCCGGACTAGCGGGAGTCTACAATGAGCAGTTCTTC
J: TRBJ2-1; size: few; V: TRBV27; D: TRBD2; CDR3: CASSRAGGRNEQFF; DNA: TGTGCCAGCAGTCGAGCGGGAGGTCGCAATGAGCAGTTCTTC
J: TRBJ2-5; size: few; V: TRBV7-6; D: NA; CDR3: CASSGPEGVIQETQYF; DNA: TGTGCCAGCAGCGGACCGGAGGGAGTTATCCAAGAGACCCAGTACTTC
J: TRBJ2-1; size: few; V: TRBV30; D: NA; CDR3: CAWNRDSYNEQFF; DNA: TGTGCCTGGAACAGGGATTCCTACAATGAGCAGTTCTTC
J: TRBJ1-1; size: many; V: TRBV20-1; D: NA; CDR3: CSARVGGLNTEAFF; DNA: TGCAGTGCTAGAGTGGGGGGTTTGAACACTGAAGCTTTCTTT
J: TRBJ2-1; size: many; V: TRBV6-2/TRBV6-3; D: TRBD2; CDR3: CATLVPGLAGPYNEQFF; DNA: TGTGCCACGTTAGTCCCCGGACTAGCGGGACCCTACAATGAGCAGTTCTTC
J: TRBJ2-2; size: once; V: TRBV6-2/TRBV6-3; D: NA; CDR3: CASSRDGGELFF; DNA: TGTGCCAGCAGTAGGGACGGCGGGGAGCTGTTTTTT
J: TRBJ2-7; size: many; V: TRBV29-1; D: NA; CDR3: CSVEDRGSGDYEQYF; DNA: TGCAGCGTTGAAGATCGGGGGAGTGGGGACTACGAGCAGTACTTC
J: TRBJ1-1; size: few; V: TRBV24-1; D: NA; CDR3: CATSDPPGAEAFF; DNA: TGTGCCACCAGTGACCCCCCGGGAGCTGAAGCTTTCTTT
J: TRBJ2-7; size: few; V: TRBV20-1; D: TRBD2; CDR3: CSSPGTSGRIEQYF; DNA: TGCAGTTCGCCGGGGACTAGCGGGAGAATTGAGCAGTACTTC
J: TRBJ2-3; size: NA; V: TRBV20-1; D: TRBD2; CDR3: CSAHLTSGGTDTQYF; DNA: TGCAGTGCCCACTTAACTAGCGGGGGCACAGATACGCAGTATTTT
J: TRBJ1-5; size: many; V: TRBV6-2/TRBV6-3; D: TRBD1; CDR3: CASRKMTGGSQPQHF; DNA: TGTGCCAGCAGGAAGATGACAGGGGGCAGTCAGCCCCAGCATTTT